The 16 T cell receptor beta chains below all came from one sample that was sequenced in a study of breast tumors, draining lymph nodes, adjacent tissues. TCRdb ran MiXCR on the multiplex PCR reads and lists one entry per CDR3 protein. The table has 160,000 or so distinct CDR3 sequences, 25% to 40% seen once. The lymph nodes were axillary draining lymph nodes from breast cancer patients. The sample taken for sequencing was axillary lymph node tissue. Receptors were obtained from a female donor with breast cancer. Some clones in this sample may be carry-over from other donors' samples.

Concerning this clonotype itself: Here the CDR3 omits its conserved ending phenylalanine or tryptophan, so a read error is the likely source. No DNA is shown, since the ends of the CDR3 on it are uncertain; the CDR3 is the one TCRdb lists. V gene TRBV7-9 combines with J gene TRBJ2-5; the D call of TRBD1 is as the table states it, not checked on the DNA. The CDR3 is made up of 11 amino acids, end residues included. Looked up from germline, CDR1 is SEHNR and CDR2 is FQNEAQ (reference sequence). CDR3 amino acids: CASSTQGTLNT.

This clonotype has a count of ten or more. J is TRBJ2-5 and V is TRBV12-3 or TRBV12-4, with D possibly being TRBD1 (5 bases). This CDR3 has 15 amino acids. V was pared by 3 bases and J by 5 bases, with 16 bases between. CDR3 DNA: TGTGCCAGCAGTTTTGGGGCCTCTCCGTTCGAGACCCAGTACTTC. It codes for CASSFGASPFETQYF.

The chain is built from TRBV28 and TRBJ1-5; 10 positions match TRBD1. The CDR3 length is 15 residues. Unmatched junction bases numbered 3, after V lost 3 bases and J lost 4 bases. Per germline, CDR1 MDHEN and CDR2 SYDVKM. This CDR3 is CASSFMGQGNQPQHF. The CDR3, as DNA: TGTGCCAGCAGTTTCATGGGACAGGGGAATCAGCCCCAGCATTTT.

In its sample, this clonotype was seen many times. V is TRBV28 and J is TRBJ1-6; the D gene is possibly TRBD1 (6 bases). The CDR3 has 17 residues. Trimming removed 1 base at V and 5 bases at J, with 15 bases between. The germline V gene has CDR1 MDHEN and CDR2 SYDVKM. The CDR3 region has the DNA TGTGCCAGCAGTTTATCCCAGGGGATGGGGAATAATTCACCCCTCCACTTT. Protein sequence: CASSLSQGMGNNSPLHF. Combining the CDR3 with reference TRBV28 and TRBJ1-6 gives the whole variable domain DVKVTQSSRYLVKRTGEKVFLECVQDMDHENMFWYRQDPGLGLRLIYFSYDVKMKEKGDIPEGYSVSREKKERFSLILESASTNQTSMYLCASSLSQGMGNNSPLHFGNGTRLTVT.

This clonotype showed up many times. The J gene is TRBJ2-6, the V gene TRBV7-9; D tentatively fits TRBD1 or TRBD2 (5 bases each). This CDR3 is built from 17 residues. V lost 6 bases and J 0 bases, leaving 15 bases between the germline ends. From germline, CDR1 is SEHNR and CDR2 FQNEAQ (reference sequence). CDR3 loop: CASSTGTQVSGANVLTF. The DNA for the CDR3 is TGTGCCAGCAGTACCGGGACCCAGGTCTCTGGGGCCAACGTCCTGACTTTC.

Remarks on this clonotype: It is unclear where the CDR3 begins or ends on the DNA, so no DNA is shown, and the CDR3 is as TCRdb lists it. CDR3 residues: CREWLHLRFGELFF. V usage is TRBV20-1 and J usage is TRBJ2-2. The CDR3 is made up of 14 amino acids, end residues included. Germline-derived CDR1 and CDR2 are DFQATT and SNEGSKA (reference sequence).

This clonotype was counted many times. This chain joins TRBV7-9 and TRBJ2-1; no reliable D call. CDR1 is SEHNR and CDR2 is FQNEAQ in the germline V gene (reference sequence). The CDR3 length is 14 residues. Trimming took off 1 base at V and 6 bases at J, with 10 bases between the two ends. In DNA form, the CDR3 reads TGTGCCAGCAGCTTAGGGGGAAGGTTCAATGAGCAGTTCTTC. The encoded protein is CASSLGGRFNEQFF.

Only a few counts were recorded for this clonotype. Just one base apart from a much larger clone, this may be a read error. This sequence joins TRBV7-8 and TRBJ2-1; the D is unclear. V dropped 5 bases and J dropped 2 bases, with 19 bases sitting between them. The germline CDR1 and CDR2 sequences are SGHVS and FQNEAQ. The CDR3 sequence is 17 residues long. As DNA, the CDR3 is TGTGCCAGCAGCCCAAAATTGGGTGGTAGCCCCTACAATGAGCAGTTCTTC. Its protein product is CASSPKLGGSPYNEQFF.

The CDR3 DNA is TGTGCCTGGAGCCTCCGAACCGGGCAGGGGGTGAGGGCTTTCTTT. It translates to CAWSLRTGQGVRAFF. This chain uses TRBV30 with TRBJ1-1; 7 nucleotides line up with TRBD1. CDR3 length: 15 amino acids. J gave up 11 bases and V 3 bases, and 18 bases lay outside the gene matches. Germline lookup yields CDR1 GTSNPN and CDR2 SVGIG (reference sequence).

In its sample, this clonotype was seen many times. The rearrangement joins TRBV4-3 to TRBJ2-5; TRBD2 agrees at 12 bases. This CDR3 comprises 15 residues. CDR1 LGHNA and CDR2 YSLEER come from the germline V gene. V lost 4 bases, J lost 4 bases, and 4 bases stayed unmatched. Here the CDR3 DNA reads TGCGCCAGCAGCCCTGGACTAGCGGGGAGAGAGACCCAGTACTTC. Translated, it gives CASSPGLAGRETQYF.

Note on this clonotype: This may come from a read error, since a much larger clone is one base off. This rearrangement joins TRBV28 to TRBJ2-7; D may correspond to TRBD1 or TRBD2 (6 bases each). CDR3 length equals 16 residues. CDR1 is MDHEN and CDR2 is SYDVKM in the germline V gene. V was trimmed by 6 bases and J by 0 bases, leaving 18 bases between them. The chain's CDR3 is CASSSRGEDLSYEQYF. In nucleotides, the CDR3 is TGTGCCAGCAGCTCTAGGGGGGAGGACCTCTCCTACGAGCAGTACTTC.

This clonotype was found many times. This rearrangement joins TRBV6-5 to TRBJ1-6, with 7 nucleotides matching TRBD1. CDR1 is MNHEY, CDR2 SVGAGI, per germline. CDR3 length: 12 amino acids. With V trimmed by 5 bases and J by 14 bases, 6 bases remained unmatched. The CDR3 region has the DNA TGTGCCAGCAGTATCACAGGGGCCGCCCTCCACTTT. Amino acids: CASSITGAALHF.

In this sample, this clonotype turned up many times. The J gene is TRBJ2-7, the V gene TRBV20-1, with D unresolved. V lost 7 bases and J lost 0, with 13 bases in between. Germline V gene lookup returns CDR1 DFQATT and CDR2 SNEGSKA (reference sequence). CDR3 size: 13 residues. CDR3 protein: CSGASRLSYEQYF. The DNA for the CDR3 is TGCAGTGGCGCGTCCAGGCTCTCCTACGAGCAGTACTTC.

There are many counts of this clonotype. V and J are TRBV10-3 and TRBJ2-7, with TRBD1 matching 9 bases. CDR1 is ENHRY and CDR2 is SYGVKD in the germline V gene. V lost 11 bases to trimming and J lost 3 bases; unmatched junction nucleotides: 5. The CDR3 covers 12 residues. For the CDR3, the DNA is TGTGCCGACAGGGGGGGGGGCTACGAGCAGTACTTC. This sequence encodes CADRGGGYEQYF.

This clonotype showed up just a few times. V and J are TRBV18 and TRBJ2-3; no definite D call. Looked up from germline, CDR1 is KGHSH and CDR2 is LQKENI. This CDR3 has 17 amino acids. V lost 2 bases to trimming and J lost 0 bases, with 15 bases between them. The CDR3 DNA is TGTGCCAGCTCACCATCCCAAGACTTTTTTAGCACAGATACGCAGTATTTT. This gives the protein CASSPSQDFFSTDTQYF.

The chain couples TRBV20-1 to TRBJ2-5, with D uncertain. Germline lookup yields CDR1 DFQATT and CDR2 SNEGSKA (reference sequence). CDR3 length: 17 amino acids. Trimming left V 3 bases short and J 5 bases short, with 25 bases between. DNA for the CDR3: TGCAGTGCTAGTCTCACTGTCGGGTCTCTTTTGAGGGAGACCCAGTACTTC. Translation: CSASLTVGSLLRETQYF.